The following is a T cell receptor (beta chain) sequence with its context. Patients of the Seattle cohort, enrolled during active infection, were followed longitudinally. V was shortened by 1 base and J by 2 bases, with 9 bases between the two germline ends. This CDR3 spans 14 amino acids. Germline CDR1 SNHLY, CDR2 FYNNEI. This specimen belongs to a study of blood T cell repertoires in COVID-19. TCRdb keeps only in-frame clones here, not all; method: immunoSEQ multiplex PCR. The sample has under 60,000 clones; approximately 87% are singletons. This receptor was taken from a woman in her fifties or sixties with COVID-19, enrolled during active disease. The chain carries TRBV2 and TRBJ2-7; maybe TRBD1 (6 bases). Sequenced: peripheral blood. CDR3 nucleotides: TGTGCCAGCAGTGAAGGAACAGGGCCCTACGAGCAGTACTTC. Its protein is CASSEGTGPYEQYF.